The sequence of this T cell receptor (beta chain) was determined in a study of blood T cell repertoires in COVID-19. On the study more broadly: T cells, B-cell-depleted T cells, or PBMCs supplied cDNA or gDNA.

TCRdb's table, derived via immunoSEQ multiplex PCR, lists solely in-frame clones and lacks some. The table shows about 200,000 clones, with around 75% occurring only once. The CDR3 is 15 residues long. V gave up 5 bases and J gave up 7 bases, with 20 bases separating them. The V gene's germline CDR1 is SEHNR and CDR2 FQNEAQ (reference sequence). This TCR was sampled from a human donor in a cohort sampled during active COVID-19. The chain uses TRBV7-9 and TRBJ1-2, with D possibly TRBD1 on 6 matching bases. The sequenced material came from peripheral blood. The CDR3 is CASSPRGGTDSGYTF. The CDR3 DNA sequence: TGTGCCAGCAGCCCAAGGGGGGGGACCGACTCTGGCTACACCTTC.